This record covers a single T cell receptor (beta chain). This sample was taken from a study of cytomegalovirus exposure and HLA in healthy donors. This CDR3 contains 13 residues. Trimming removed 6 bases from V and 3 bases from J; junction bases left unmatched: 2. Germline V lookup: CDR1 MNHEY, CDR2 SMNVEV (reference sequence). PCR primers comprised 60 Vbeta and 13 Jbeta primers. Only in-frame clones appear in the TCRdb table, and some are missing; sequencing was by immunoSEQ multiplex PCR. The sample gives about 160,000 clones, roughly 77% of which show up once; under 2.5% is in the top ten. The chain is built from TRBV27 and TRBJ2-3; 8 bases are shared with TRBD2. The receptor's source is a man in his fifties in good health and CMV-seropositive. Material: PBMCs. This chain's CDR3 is CASSRLATDTQYF. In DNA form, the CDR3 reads TGTGCCAGCAGCCGACTAGCGACAGATACGCAGTATTTT.